This T cell receptor beta chain was identified during a study of regulatory T cells in long-lasting Graves disease. This clonotype was counted a few times. Both iRepertoire HTBI primers and Arm-PCR of CDR3 regions were used to build the TCR beta libraries. TCRdb passed the multiplex PCR reads through MiXCR, listing each CDR3 protein once. This table has about 470,000 distinct CDR3 sequences, less than 25% appearing once. Germline CDR1 SGDLS, CDR2 YYNGEE. V lost 4 bases and J 6 bases, leaving 16 bases between the germline ends. This CDR3 region has 14 residues. The sample's time point: persistent/refractory GD, antithyroid drugs over 5 years with positive TRAb. The TCR library was made from RNA extracted from PBMCs.

The receptor comes from a female donor with Graves disease. The specimen was peripheral blood mononuclear cells (PBMCs), collected when the disease was refractory, from a patient treated with antithyroid drugs. This sequence joins TRBV9 and TRBJ1-1, with D possibly matching TRBD1 (5 bases). The CDR3 sequence: CASSPRGGPAEAFF. The CDR3, as DNA: TGTGCCAGCAGCCCCCGGGGGGGACCAGCTGAAGCTTTCTTT.